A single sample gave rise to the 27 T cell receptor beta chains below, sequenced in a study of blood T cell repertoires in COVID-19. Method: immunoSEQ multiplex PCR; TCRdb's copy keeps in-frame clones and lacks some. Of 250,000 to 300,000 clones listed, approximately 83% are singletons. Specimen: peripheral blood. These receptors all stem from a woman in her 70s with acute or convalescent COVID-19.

The CDR3 bases are TGTGCCAGTAGTATCCCCGAAAACATTCAGTACTTC. Protein sequence: CASSIPENIQYF. The chain couples TRBV19 to TRBJ2-4, with D unclear. V lost 3 bases to trimming and J lost 5 bases, with 5 bases between them. There are 12 residues in the CDR3. CDR1 is LNHDA and CDR2 is SQIVND in the germline V gene (reference sequence). Based on the CDR3 plus reference TRBV19 and TRBJ2-4, the full variable domain is DGGITQSPKYLFRKEGQNVTLSCEQNLNHDAMYWYRQDPGQGLRLIYYSQIVNDFQKGDIAEGYSVSREKKESFPLTVTSAQKNPTAFYLCASSIPENIQYFGAGTRLSVL.

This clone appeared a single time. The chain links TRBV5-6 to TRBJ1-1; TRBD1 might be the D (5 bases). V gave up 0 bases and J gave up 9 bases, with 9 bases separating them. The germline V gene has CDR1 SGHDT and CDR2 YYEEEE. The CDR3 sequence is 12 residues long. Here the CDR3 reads CASSLAQGKAFF. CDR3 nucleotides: TGTGCCAGCAGCTTGGCCCAGGGAAAAGCTTTCTTT.

The CDR3, as DNA: TGTGCCAGTAGTATTTCAGGGACACAGAAGGGCGAGCAGTTCTTC. It yields the protein CASSISGTQKGEQFF. The rearrangement links TRBV19 to TRBJ2-1; D is perhaps TRBD1 (6 bases). Germline V lookup: CDR1 LNHDA, CDR2 SQIVND (reference sequence). CDR3 length: 15 amino acids. Trimming removed 3 bases at V and 10 bases at J, with 19 bases between.

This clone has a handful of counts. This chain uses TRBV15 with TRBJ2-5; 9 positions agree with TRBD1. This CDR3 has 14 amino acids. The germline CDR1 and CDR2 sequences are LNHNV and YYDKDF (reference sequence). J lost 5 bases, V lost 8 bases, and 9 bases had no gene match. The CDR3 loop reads CATSGTGYRETQYF. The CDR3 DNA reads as TGTGCCACCTCCGGGACAGGGTATCGGGAGACCCAGTACTTC.

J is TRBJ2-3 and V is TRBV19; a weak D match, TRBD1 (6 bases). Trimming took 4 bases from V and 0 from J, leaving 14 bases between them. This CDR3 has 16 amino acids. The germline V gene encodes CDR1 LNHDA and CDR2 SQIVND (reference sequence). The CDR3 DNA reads TGTGCCAGTAGTAACCCACGGGACACCAGCACAGATACGCAGTATTTT. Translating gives CASSNPRDTSTDTQYF.

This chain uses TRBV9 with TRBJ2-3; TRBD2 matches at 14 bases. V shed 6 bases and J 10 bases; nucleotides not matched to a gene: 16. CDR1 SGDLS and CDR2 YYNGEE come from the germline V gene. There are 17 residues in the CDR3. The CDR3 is CASTHGVGTSGGIAQYF. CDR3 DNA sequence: TGTGCCAGCACCCACGGAGTAGGGACTAGCGGGGGAATTGCGCAGTATTTT.

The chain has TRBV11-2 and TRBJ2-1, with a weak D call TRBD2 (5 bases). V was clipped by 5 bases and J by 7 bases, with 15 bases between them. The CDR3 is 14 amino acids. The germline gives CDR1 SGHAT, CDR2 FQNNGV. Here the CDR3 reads CASSTNYRGNEQFF. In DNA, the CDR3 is TGTGCCAGCAGCACCAACTACCGCGGGAATGAGCAGTTCTTC.

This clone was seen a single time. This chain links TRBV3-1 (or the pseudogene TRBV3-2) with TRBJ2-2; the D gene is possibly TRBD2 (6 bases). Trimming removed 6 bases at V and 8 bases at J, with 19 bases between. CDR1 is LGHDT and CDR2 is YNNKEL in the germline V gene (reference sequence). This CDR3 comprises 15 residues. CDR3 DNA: TGTGCCAGCAGTTACTCCGGGACTCCCTCGGGGGAGCTGTTTTTT. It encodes CASSYSGTPSGELFF.

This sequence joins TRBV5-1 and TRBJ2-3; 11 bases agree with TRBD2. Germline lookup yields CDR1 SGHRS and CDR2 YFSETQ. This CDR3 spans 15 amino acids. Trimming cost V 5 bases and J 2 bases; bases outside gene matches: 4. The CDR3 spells CASRTSGTFTDTQYF. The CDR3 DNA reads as TGCGCCAGCAGGACTAGCGGGACTTTCACAGATACGCAGTATTTT.

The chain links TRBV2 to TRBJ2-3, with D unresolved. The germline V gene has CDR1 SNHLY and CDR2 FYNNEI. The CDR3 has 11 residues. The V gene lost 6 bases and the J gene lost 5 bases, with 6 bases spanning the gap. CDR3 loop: CASSLRDTQYF. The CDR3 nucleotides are TGTGCCAGCAGCCTCCGAGATACGCAGTATTTT. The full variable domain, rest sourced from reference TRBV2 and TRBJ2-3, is EPEVTQTPSHQVTQMGQEVILRCVPISNHLYFYWYRQILGQKVEFLVSFYNNEISEKSEIFDDQFSVERPDGSNFTLKIRSTKLEDSAMYFCASSLRDTQYFGPGTRLTVL.

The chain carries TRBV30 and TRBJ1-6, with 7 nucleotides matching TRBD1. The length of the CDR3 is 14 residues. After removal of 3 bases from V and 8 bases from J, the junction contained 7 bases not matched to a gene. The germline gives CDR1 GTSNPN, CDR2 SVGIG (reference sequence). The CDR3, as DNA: TGTGCCTGGAGCAGGGGGAATTCGGATTCACCCCTCCACTTT. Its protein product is CAWSRGNSDSPLHF.

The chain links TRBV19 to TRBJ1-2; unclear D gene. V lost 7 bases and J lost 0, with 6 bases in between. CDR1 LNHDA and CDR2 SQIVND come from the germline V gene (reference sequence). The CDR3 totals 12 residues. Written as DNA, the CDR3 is TGTGCCAGTATGACTTCTAACTATGGCTACACCTTC. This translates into CASMTSNYGYTF. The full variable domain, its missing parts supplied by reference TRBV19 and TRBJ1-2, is DGGITQSPKYLFRKEGQNVTLSCEQNLNHDAMYWYRQDPGQGLRLIYYSQIVNDFQKGDIAEGYSVSREKKESFPLTVTSAQKNPTAFYLCASMTSNYGYTFGSGTRLTVV.

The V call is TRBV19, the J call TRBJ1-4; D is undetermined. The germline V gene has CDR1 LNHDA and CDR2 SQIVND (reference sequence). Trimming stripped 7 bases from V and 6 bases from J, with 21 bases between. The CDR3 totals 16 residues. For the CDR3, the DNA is TGTGCCAGTATAGGCGGGTACGCCGCCGGAGATGAAAAACTGTTTTTT. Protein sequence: CASIGGYAAGDEKLFF.

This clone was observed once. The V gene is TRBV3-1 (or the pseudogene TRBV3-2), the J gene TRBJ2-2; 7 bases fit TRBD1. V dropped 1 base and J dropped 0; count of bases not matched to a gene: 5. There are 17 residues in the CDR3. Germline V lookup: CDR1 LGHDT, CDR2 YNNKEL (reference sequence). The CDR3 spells CASSQGPGGANTGELFF. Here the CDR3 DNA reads TGTGCCAGCAGCCAAGGTCCAGGGGGAGCGAACACCGGGGAGCTGTTTTTT.

CDR3 DNA sequence: TGTGCCAGCAGCCAGCAACTAGCGGGGGGGCCGAGGCAAGAGACCCAGTACTTC. Translation gives CASSQQLAGGPRQETQYF. The chain has TRBV3-1 (or the pseudogene TRBV3-2) and TRBJ2-5, with 13 nucleotides matching TRBD2. This CDR3 has 18 amino acids. The V gene end was trimmed by 3 bases and the J gene end by 2 bases; junction bases not matched to a gene: 9. Germline CDR1 LGHDT, CDR2 YNNKEL (reference sequence).

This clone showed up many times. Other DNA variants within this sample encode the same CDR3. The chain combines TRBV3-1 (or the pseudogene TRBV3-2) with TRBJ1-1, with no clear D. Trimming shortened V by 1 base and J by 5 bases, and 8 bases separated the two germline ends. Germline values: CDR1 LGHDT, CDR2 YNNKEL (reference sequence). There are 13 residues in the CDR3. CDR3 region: CASSQGPGTEAFF. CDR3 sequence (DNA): TGTGCCAGCAGCCAAGGTCCGGGGACTGAAGCTTTCTTT.

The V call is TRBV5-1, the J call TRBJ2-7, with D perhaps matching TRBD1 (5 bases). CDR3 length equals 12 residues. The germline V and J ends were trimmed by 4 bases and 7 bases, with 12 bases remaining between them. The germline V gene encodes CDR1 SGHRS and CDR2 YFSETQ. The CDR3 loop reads CASSQQDREQYF. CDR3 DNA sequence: TGCGCCAGCAGCCAACAGGATAGAGAGCAGTACTTC.

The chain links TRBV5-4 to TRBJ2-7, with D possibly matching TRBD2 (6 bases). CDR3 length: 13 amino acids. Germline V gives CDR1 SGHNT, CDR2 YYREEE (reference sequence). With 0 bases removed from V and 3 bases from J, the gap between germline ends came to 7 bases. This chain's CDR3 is CASSLGGVYEQYF. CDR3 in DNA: TGTGCCAGCAGCTTGGGGGGGGTCTACGAGCAGTACTTC. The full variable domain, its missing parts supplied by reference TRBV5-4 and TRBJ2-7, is ETGVTQSPTHLIKTRGQQVTLRCSSQSGHNTVSWYQQALGQGPQFIFQYYREEENGRGNFPPRFSGLQFPNYSSELNVNALELDDSALYLCASSLGGVYEQYFGPGTRLTVT.

The CDR3 DNA is TGTGCCAGCAGTCCTAGCGGGGCCGGCGCCTATTCACCCCTCCACTTT. Protein: CASSPSGAGAYSPLHF. J is TRBJ1-6 and V is TRBV9; maybe TRBD1 (5 bases). The CDR3 spans 16 residues. V lost 5 bases to trimming and J lost 8 bases, with 20 bases between them. In germline, CDR1 is SGDLS, CDR2 YYNGEE.

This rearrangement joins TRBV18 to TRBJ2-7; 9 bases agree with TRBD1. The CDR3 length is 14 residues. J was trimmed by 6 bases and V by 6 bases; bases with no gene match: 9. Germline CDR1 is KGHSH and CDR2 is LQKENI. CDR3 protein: CASSPKEDRGEQYF. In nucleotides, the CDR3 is TGTGCCAGCTCCCCGAAGGAGGACAGGGGCGAGCAGTACTTC. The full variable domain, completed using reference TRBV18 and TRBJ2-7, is NAGVMQNPRHLVRRRGQEARLRCSPMKGHSHVYWYRQLPEEGLKFMVYLQKENIIDESGMPKERFSAEFPKEGPSILRIQQVVRGDSAAYFCASSPKEDRGEQYFGPGTRLTVT.

CDR3: CASSLKRGGTTDTQYF. CDR3 bases: TGCGCCAGCAGCTTGAAGCGGGGGGGAACCACAGATACGCAGTATTTT. V usage is TRBV5-1 and J usage is TRBJ2-3, with 10 nucleotides matching TRBD2. The CDR3 extends over 16 amino acids. Germline trimming cut 1 base from V and 2 bases from J; bases unmatched to any gene: 4. Germline values: CDR1 SGHRS, CDR2 YFSETQ.

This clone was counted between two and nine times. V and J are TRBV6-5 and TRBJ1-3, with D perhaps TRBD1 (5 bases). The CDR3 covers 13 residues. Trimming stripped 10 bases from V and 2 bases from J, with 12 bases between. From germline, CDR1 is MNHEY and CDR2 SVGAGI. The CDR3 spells CATRGGAGNTIYF. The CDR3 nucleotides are TGTGCCACCCGGGGGGGGGCTGGAAACACCATATATTTT.

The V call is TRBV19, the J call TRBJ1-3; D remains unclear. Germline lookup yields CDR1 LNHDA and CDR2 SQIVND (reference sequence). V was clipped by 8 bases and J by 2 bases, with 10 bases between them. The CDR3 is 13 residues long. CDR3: CASSGFAGNTIYF. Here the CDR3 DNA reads TGTGCCAGTTCGGGGTTTGCTGGAAACACCATATATTTT.

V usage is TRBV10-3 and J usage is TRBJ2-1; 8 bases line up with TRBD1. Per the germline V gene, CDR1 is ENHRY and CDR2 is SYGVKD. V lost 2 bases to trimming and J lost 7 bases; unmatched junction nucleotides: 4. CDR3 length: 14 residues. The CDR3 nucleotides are TGTGCCATCAGTGAGGGGACAGGTGTAAATGAGCAGTTCTTC. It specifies CAISEGTGVNEQFF.

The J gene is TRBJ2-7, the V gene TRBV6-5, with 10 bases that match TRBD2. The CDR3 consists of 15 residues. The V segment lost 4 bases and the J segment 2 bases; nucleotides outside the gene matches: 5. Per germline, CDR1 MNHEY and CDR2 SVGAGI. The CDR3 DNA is TGTGCCAGCAGTTTCAGCGGGGGGGATGCCTACGAGCAGTACTTC. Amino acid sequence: CASSFSGGDAYEQYF.

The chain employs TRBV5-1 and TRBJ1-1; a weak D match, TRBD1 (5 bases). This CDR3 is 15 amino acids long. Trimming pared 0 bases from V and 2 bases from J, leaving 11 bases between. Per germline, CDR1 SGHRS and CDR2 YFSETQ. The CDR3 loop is CASSLAQGGNTEAFF. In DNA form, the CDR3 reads TGCGCCAGCAGCTTGGCCCAGGGTGGAAACACTGAAGCTTTCTTT.

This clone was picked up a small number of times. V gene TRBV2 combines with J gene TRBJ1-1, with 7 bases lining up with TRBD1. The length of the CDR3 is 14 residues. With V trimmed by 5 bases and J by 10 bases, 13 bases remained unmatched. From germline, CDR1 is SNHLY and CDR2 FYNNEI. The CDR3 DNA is TGTGCCAGCAGTAAAGGGGCAGGGGGTAGAGGAGCTTTCTTT. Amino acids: CASSKGAGGRGAFF.